A selection of T cell receptor beta chains follows, all from one sample in a study of HIV-infected patients and healthy controls. One entry per CDR3 protein results from TCRdb running MiXCR on the 5' RACE reads. The table shows some 7,600 distinct CDR3 sequences, with roughly 7.4% occurring only once. Source: blood, taken before antiretroviral therapy. Receptors originate from an adult with HIV infection. CDR3s include the opening cysteine and the closing phenylalanine or tryptophan. Each record gives: J gene, clone size, D gene, V gene, CDR3 DNA, CDR3 protein. The D gene is left open where the match is weak. For some rows the clone size is stated as once, few or many, or as a class when expanded; others skip it.

J gene: TRBJ1-1; clone size: many; D gene: .; V gene: TRBV10-3; CDR3 DNA: TGTGCCATCAGACAGGGAGCGGATACTGAAGCTTTCTTT; CDR3 protein: CAIRQGADTEAFF
J gene: TRBJ1-1; clone size: few; D gene: .; V gene: TRBV11-2; CDR3 DNA: TGTGCCAGCAGCCCTAAAGGGCCCGGGTCTGAAGCTTTCTTT; CDR3 protein: CASSPKGPGSEAFF
J gene: TRBJ1-1; clone size: .; D gene: .; V gene: TRBV6-1; CDR3 DNA: TGTGCCAGCAGGCAATTCCGGGTTTCCACTGAAGCTTTCTTT; CDR3 protein: CASRQFRVSTEAFF
J gene: TRBJ2-3; clone size: .; D gene: .; V gene: TRBV7-6; CDR3 DNA: TGTGCCAGCAGCTTAGTGGGAGTGGGGCCAAACACAGATACGCAGTATTTT; CDR3 protein: CASSLVGVGPNTDTQYF
J gene: TRBJ2-7; clone size: many; D gene: TRBD2; V gene: TRBV20-1; CDR3 DNA: TGCAGTGCTAGGGCGGCTAGCGGATCCTACGAGCAGTACTTC; CDR3 protein: CSARAASGSYEQYF
J gene: TRBJ1-1; clone size: medium-sized; D gene: .; V gene: TRBV6-1; CDR3 DNA: TGTGCCAGCAGTGAATCTACAGGGCTCATGAACACTGAAGCTTTCTTT; CDR3 protein: CASSESTGLMNTEAFF
J gene: TRBJ1-1; clone size: few; D gene: .; V gene: TRBV19; CDR3 DNA: TGTGCCAGTCAGGTGGGGGACACTGAAGCTTTCTTT; CDR3 protein: CASQVGDTEAFF
J gene: TRBJ1-2; clone size: many; D gene: .; V gene: TRBV21-1; CDR3 DNA: TGTGCCAGCAGCACGAAGTCTACAGGGGGAGGGTATGGCTACACCTTC; CDR3 protein: CASSTKSTGGGYGYTF
J gene: TRBJ2-7; clone size: .; D gene: .; V gene: TRBV4-3; CDR3 DNA: TGCGCCAGCAGCCAAGGTCTGGACAGCACGGCTAGGGTTGGGTACGAGCAGTACTTC; CDR3 protein: CASSQGLDSTARVGYEQYF
J gene: TRBJ2-2; clone size: medium-sized; D gene: TRBD2; V gene: TRBV20-1; CDR3 DNA: TGCAGTGCGCGGACTAGCGGGAGAGGCACCGGGGAGCTGTTTTTT; CDR3 protein: CSARTSGRGTGELFF
J gene: TRBJ1-5; clone size: few; D gene: .; V gene: TRBV20-1; CDR3 DNA: TGCAGTGCTAGAGATGCCTCCAATAGCAATCAGCCCCAGCATTTT; CDR3 protein: CSARDASNSNQPQHF
J gene: TRBJ2-7; clone size: medium-sized; D gene: TRBD2; V gene: TRBV20-1; CDR3 DNA: TGCAGTGCTACCTGGCGAGCGGGAGTCTACGAGCAGTACTTC; CDR3 protein: CSATWRAGVYEQYF
J gene: TRBJ2-1; clone size: medium-sized; D gene: TRBD1; V gene: TRBV7-8; CDR3 DNA: TGTGCCAGCAGCTTCGACAGGGACGAGCAGTTCTTC; CDR3 protein: CASSFDRDEQFF
J gene: TRBJ1-6; clone size: medium-sized; D gene: .; V gene: TRBV30; CDR3 DNA: TGTGCCTGGAGTGTATCACAGGTGAATTCACCCCTCCACTTT; CDR3 protein: CAWSVSQVNSPLHF
J gene: TRBJ1-2; clone size: few; D gene: .; V gene: TRBV20-1; CDR3 DNA: TGCAGTGCAGCCGGGACCCCGGAATTGTTAAACTATGGCTACACCTTC; CDR3 protein: CSAAGTPELLNYGYTF
J gene: TRBJ1-5; clone size: many; D gene: TRBD1; V gene: TRBV20-1; CDR3 DNA: TGCAGTGCTACTCAGCCGGGACAGGGGGAGCATTTT; CDR3 protein: CSATQPGQGEHF
J gene: TRBJ1-6; clone size: many; D gene: TRBD1; V gene: TRBV6-1; CDR3 DNA: TGTGCCAGCCGGGACAGGGTCTATTCACCCCTCCACTTT; CDR3 protein: CASRDRVYSPLHF
J gene: TRBJ2-7; clone size: many; D gene: .; V gene: TRBV7-9; CDR3 DNA: TGTGCCAGCAGCTTTGACCCCGGGACGTTGGGCTACGAGCAGTACTTC; CDR3 protein: CASSFDPGTLGYEQYF
J gene: TRBJ2-3; clone size: medium-sized; D gene: .; V gene: TRBV7-8; CDR3 DNA: TGTGCCAGCACCGGAATCCATGGAGATACGCAGTATTTT; CDR3 protein: CASTGIHGDTQYF
J gene: TRBJ1-1; clone size: many; D gene: .; V gene: TRBV12-3/TRBV12-4; CDR3 DNA: TGTGCCAGCAGTTTAGGAGGCTTTGAAGCTTTCTTT; CDR3 protein: CASSLGGFEAFF
J gene: TRBJ2-3; clone size: many; D gene: .; V gene: TRBV24-1; CDR3 DNA: TGTGCCACCACCCGGGGACGGAGCGACACAGATACGCAGTATTTT; CDR3 protein: CATTRGRSDTDTQYF
J gene: TRBJ1-1; clone size: medium-sized; D gene: .; V gene: TRBV2; CDR3 DNA: TGTGCCACCTTAGGGGTTTCGAACACTGAAGCTTTCTTT; CDR3 protein: CATLGVSNTEAFF
J gene: TRBJ1-1; clone size: few; D gene: .; V gene: TRBV7-2; CDR3 DNA: TGTGCCAGCAGGACGGACACGAACACTGAAGCTTTCTTT; CDR3 protein: CASRTDTNTEAFF
J gene: TRBJ2-2; clone size: medium-sized; D gene: .; V gene: TRBV27; CDR3 DNA: TGTGCCAGCAGTTTCCAAATTACCGGGGAGCTGTTTTTT; CDR3 protein: CASSFQITGELFF
J gene: TRBJ2-7; clone size: few; D gene: .; V gene: TRBV18; CDR3 DNA: TGTGCCAGCTCCACGGGACCCTCAGGTGTGCAGTACTTC; CDR3 protein: CASSTGPSGVQYF
J gene: TRBJ2-7; clone size: .; D gene: TRBD1; V gene: TRBV10-3; CDR3 DNA: TGTGCCATCAGTTCCAGGACAGGGGTGGCCTACGAGCAGTACTTC; CDR3 protein: CAISSRTGVAYEQYF
J gene: TRBJ1-4; clone size: many; D gene: TRBD1; V gene: TRBV7-9; CDR3 DNA: TGTGCCAGCAGCTCAAATGACAGGGGATTGTCCACTAATGAAAAACTGTTTTTT; CDR3 protein: CASSSNDRGLSTNEKLFF
J gene: TRBJ1-1; clone size: medium-sized; D gene: .; V gene: TRBV7-6; CDR3 DNA: TGTGCCAGCAGCATCCAATGGGGCACTGAAGCTTTCTTT; CDR3 protein: CASSIQWGTEAFF
J gene: TRBJ2-3; clone size: medium-sized; D gene: .; V gene: TRBV14; CDR3 DNA: TGTGCCAGCAGCCAAGGGTCGTTGACGGTTAGCACAGATACGCAGTATTTT; CDR3 protein: CASSQGSLTVSTDTQYF
J gene: TRBJ2-3; clone size: many; D gene: TRBD2; V gene: TRBV5-6; CDR3 DNA: TGTGCCAGCAGTTTACGGACTAGCGGGGGGGCAGATACGCAGTATTTT; CDR3 protein: CASSLRTSGGADTQYF
J gene: TRBJ1-1; clone size: medium-sized; D gene: .; V gene: TRBV12-3/TRBV12-4; CDR3 DNA: TGTGCCAGCAGACAGGACCCGTCGGAAGCTTTCTTT; CDR3 protein: CASRQDPSEAFF
J gene: TRBJ2-1; clone size: few; D gene: .; V gene: TRBV2; CDR3 DNA: TGTGCCAGCAGTCCATCCGGGGGACAACAATACAATGAGCAGTTCTTC; CDR3 protein: CASSPSGGQQYNEQFF
J gene: TRBJ1-6; clone size: few; D gene: .; V gene: TRBV5-1; CDR3 DNA: TGCGCCAGCAGACCCGCAGGGAGTAATTCACCCCTCCACTTT; CDR3 protein: CASRPAGSNSPLHF
J gene: TRBJ2-3; clone size: medium-sized; D gene: TRBD1; V gene: TRBV30; CDR3 DNA: TGTGCCTGGAGTGTAACAGGACAGGGATCCGATACGCAGTATTTT; CDR3 protein: CAWSVTGQGSDTQYF
J gene: TRBJ2-1; clone size: many; D gene: TRBD2; V gene: TRBV15; CDR3 DNA: TGTGCCACCAGCGAGGCTAGCGGATACAATGAGCAGTTCTTC; CDR3 protein: CATSEASGYNEQFF
J gene: TRBJ1-1; clone size: many; D gene: .; V gene: TRBV5-1; CDR3 DNA: TGCGCCAGCAGCTTGCAGGCGGGGAACACTGAAGCTTTCTTT; CDR3 protein: CASSLQAGNTEAFF
J gene: TRBJ2-4; clone size: medium-sized; D gene: .; V gene: TRBV6-6; CDR3 DNA: TGTGCCAGCAGTTACGACGGGGGGCAAGACATTCAGTACTTC; CDR3 protein: CASSYDGGQDIQYF
J gene: TRBJ1-1; clone size: many; D gene: .; V gene: TRBV5-4; CDR3 DNA: TGTGCCAGCAGCTTCGCCCAGAACACTGAAGCTTTCTTT; CDR3 protein: CASSFAQNTEAFF
J gene: TRBJ1-2; clone size: medium-sized; D gene: .; V gene: TRBV25-1; CDR3 DNA: TGTGCCAGCAGTGAAATGGGGACGTACACCTTC; CDR3 protein: CASSEMGTYTF
J gene: TRBJ1-5; clone size: many; D gene: TRBD1; V gene: TRBV6-6; CDR3 DNA: TGTGCCAGCAGTCCCCCCGGGACAGGGTACAGTCAGCCCCAGCATTTT; CDR3 protein: CASSPPGTGYSQPQHF
J gene: TRBJ2-7; clone size: medium-sized; D gene: TRBD2; V gene: TRBV20-1; CDR3 DNA: TGCAGTGCTAGAGTTCCTAGCGGGAACTACGAGCAGTACTTC; CDR3 protein: CSARVPSGNYEQYF
J gene: TRBJ2-1; clone size: few; D gene: TRBD2; V gene: TRBV11-2; CDR3 DNA: TGTGCCAGCAGCCCCCCCGGGACTAGAGCCGCTGAGCAGTTCTTC; CDR3 protein: CASSPPGTRAAEQFF